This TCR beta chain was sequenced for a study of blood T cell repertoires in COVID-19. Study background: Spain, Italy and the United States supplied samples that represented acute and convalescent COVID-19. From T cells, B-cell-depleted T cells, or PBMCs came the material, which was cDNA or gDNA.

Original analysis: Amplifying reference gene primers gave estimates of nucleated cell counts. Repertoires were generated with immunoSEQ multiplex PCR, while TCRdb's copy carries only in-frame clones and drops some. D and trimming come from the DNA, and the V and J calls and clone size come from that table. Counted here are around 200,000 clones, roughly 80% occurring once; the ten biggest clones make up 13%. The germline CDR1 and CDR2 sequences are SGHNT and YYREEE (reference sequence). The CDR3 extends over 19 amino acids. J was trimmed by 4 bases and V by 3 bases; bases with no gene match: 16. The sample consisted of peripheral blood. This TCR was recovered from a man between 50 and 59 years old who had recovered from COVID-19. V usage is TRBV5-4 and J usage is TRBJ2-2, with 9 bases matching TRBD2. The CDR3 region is CASSSTPQVAGGGTGELFF. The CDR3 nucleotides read TGTGCCAGCAGCTCAACACCTCAGGTGGCGGGAGGGGGCACCGGGGAGCTGTTTTTT.